Shown below are 30 T cell receptor beta chains from a single sample sequenced in a study of identical twins. TCRdb reprocessed the 5' RACE reads with MiXCR, giving one entry per CDR3 protein. The data show roughly 200,000 distinct CDR3 sequences, 7.5% seen once. The sample was also reused in another study, on yellow fever vaccine responses in identical twins.

Material for sequencing was memory (CD45RO+) T cells sorted from blood. These receptors were taken from a woman under 30 in good health.

V and J are TRBV10-2 and TRBJ1-2, with 8 bases lining up with TRBD1. V lost 3 bases to trimming and J lost 6 bases; unmatched junction nucleotides: 6. The CDR3 is made up of 14 amino acids. The germline V gene has CDR1 WSHSY and CDR2 SAAADI. CDR3 amino acids: CASSEPGGADGYTF. As DNA, the CDR3 is TGCGCCAGCAGTGAACCAGGGGGCGCGGATGGCTACACCTTC.

This clonotype was seen only a few times. The V gene is TRBV24-1, the J gene TRBJ2-3; D ambiguous. CDR3 size: 13 residues. CDR1 KGHDR and CDR2 SFDVKD come from the germline V gene. Trimming cost V 6 bases and J 5 bases, with 11 bases left between them. The CDR3 reads CATSFGPLDTQYF. Here the CDR3 DNA reads TGTGCCACCAGTTTTGGCCCTCTAGATACGCAGTATTTT.

V and J are TRBV5-1 and TRBJ1-6, with D tentatively TRBD1 (5 bases). V was cut by 1 base and J by 7 bases, with 9 bases left in between. This CDR3 is built from 14 residues. CDR1 is SGHRS, CDR2 YFSETQ, per germline. CDR3 in DNA: TGCGCCAGCAGCTTGTCGGGGGACAATTCACCCCTCCACTTT. Its translation is CASSLSGDNSPLHF.

This clonotype was recorded at least ten times. This chain connects TRBV12-3 or TRBV12-4 to TRBJ2-1, with 12 bases fitting TRBD2. The CDR3 is made up of 17 amino acids. The V segment lost 3 bases and the J segment 5 bases; nucleotides outside the gene matches: 8. This CDR3 is CASSFLTSGGLHNEQFF. The CDR3 DNA is TGTGCCAGCAGTTTCCTGACTAGCGGGGGCCTGCACAATGAGCAGTTCTTC.

This clonotype appeared many times. This chain joins TRBV5-1 and TRBJ1-2; D is undetermined. Trimming left V 4 bases short and J 2 bases short, with 12 bases between. The CDR3 sequence is 14 residues long. Germline-derived CDR1 and CDR2 are SGHRS and YFSETQ. CDR3 nucleotide sequence: TGCGCCAGCAGCCCCGCAGGTACCAACTATGGCTACACCTTC. It codes for CASSPAGTNYGYTF. The full variable domain, with the rest looked up from reference TRBV5-1 and TRBJ1-2, is KAGVTQTPRYLIKTRGQQVTLSCSPISGHRSVSWYQQTPGQGLQFLFEYFSETQRNKGNFPGRFSGRQFSNSRSEMNVSTLELGDSALYLCASSPAGTNYGYTFGSGTRLTVV.

The chain employs TRBV6-1 and TRBJ2-5, with a weak D call TRBD2 (6 bases). Germline assignment: CDR1 MNHNS and CDR2 SASEGT. The CDR3 sequence is 14 residues long. Trimming left V 6 bases short and J 5 bases short, with 16 bases between. The CDR3: CASSLGLLGETQYF. In nucleotides, the CDR3 is TGTGCCAGCAGCTTGGGACTCCTTGGCGAGACCCAGTACTTC.

This clonotype has ten or more counts. The chain employs TRBV12-3 or TRBV12-4 and TRBJ2-2; D call uncertain. Trimming cost V 4 bases and J 8 bases, with 8 bases left between them. The CDR3 covers 12 residues. The CDR3 loop is CASSSGRGELFF. The DNA of the CDR3 is TGTGCCAGCAGTTCGGGTAGAGGGGAGCTGTTTTTT.

This clonotype was observed a handful of times. This chain joins TRBV27 and TRBJ2-2, with 11 bases identical to TRBD1. CDR1 MNHEY and CDR2 SMNVEV come from the germline V gene (reference sequence). There are 19 residues in the CDR3. The V segment lost 2 bases and the J segment 1 base; nucleotides outside the gene matches: 9. CDR3 DNA: TGTGCCAGCAGTTTAAGGATGGGACAGGGGGTCCTGAACACCGGGGAGCTGTTTTTT. This encodes CASSLRMGQGVLNTGELFF.

The chain joins TRBV12-3 or TRBV12-4 to TRBJ2-4; 9 bases map to TRBD2. The V and J ends lost 4 bases and 0 bases, in that order; junction bases with no gene match: 4. This CDR3 has 16 amino acids. CDR3 region: CASSYEAGGAKNIQYF. CDR3 nucleotide sequence: TGTGCCAGCAGTTACGAAGCGGGAGGAGCCAAAAACATTCAGTACTTC.

This clonotype was recorded at least ten times. This chain links TRBV5-1 with TRBJ2-5; 14 bases line up with TRBD2. Looked up from germline, CDR1 is SGHRS and CDR2 is YFSETQ. Losses at the gene ends were 3 bases for V and 3 bases for J; bases not matched to a gene: 1. The CDR3 is 15 residues long. CDR3 loop: CASSSGLAGEETQYF. The CDR3, as DNA: TGCGCCAGCAGCTCGGGACTAGCGGGAGAAGAGACCCAGTACTTC.

This clonotype appeared a few times. The chain employs TRBV20-1 and TRBJ1-6; D remains ambiguous. V lost 3 bases, J lost 1 base, and 16 bases lay in between. Germline CDR1 reads DFQATT; CDR2 reads SNEGSKA (reference sequence). This CDR3 is built from 17 residues. CDR3 sequence: CSASSDALGSYNSPLHF. In DNA form, the CDR3 reads TGCAGTGCTAGCTCCGACGCCCTAGGGTCCTATAATTCACCCCTCCACTTT.

This clonotype came up many times. This chain joins TRBV7-8 and TRBJ2-3, with a weak D call TRBD2 (5 bases). Trimming stripped 3 bases from V and 0 bases from J, with 7 bases between. The CDR3 runs 14 residues. Per germline, CDR1 SGHVS and CDR2 FQNEAQ. The CDR3 DNA reads as TGTGCCAGCAGCTTCAGCGGAAGCACAGATACGCAGTATTTT. Translation: CASSFSGSTDTQYF.

This clonotype was seen a handful of times. The chain links TRBV6-5 to TRBJ2-7; the D gene is possibly TRBD2 (6 bases). CDR1 MNHEY and CDR2 SVGAGI come from the germline V gene. Trimming took 6 bases from V and 11 from J, leaving 17 bases between them. The CDR3 totals 12 residues. The CDR3 sequence is CASRYLAEREYF. The DNA of the CDR3 is TGTGCCAGCAGATATTTAGCGGAAAGGGAGTACTTC.

This clonotype was observed many times. The chain combines TRBV27 with TRBJ1-1; D is unresolved. Trimming removed 5 bases at V and 2 bases at J, with 9 bases between. This CDR3 has 13 amino acids. Germline V gives CDR1 MNHEY, CDR2 SMNVEV (reference sequence). This chain's CDR3 is CASSVEANTEAFF. CDR3 in DNA: TGTGCCAGCAGTGTTGAGGCTAACACTGAAGCTTTCTTT.

Of note for this clonotype: Since a much larger clone is just one base distant, this may be a read error. V gene TRBV12-3 or TRBV12-4 combines with J gene TRBJ2-1, with 12 bases lining up with TRBD2. The CDR3 spans 14 residues. The CDR3 protein is CVSSGGTSGYEQFF. The CDR3 coding sequence is TGTGTCAGCAGTGGGGGGACTAGCGGGTATGAGCAGTTCTTC.

The rearrangement links TRBV21-1 to TRBJ2-3; TRBD1 is taken as the D call from the table, unchecked against the DNA. TRBV21-1 is a pseudogene locus. The CDR3 is 17 amino acids. The chain's CDR3 is CASSKRTGDKSTDTQYF. For the CDR3, the DNA is TGTGCCAGCAGCAAAAGAACAGGGGATAAGAGCACAGATACGCAGTATTTT.

This clonotype was seen repeatedly, ten times or more. The chain links TRBV12-3 or TRBV12-4 to TRBJ2-3; D not resolved. V lost 5 bases and J lost 1, with 10 bases in between. The CDR3 is 14 residues long. The CDR3 DNA follows: TGTGCCAGCAGTCTTGAGAGCCGCACAGATACGCAGTATTTT. As protein: CASSLESRTDTQYF.

The rearrangement uses TRBV7-8 and TRBJ2-7; 9 bases align to TRBD1. With V trimmed by 5 bases and J by 2 bases, 4 bases remained unmatched. Germline V lookup: CDR1 SGHVS, CDR2 FQNEAQ. This CDR3 has 14 amino acids. The CDR3 nucleotides are TGTGCCAGCAGCGCCCGACAGGGGGCCTACGAGCAGTACTTC. Translated: CASSARQGAYEQYF.

This clonotype was seen only a few times. The gene calls are TRBV5-1 and TRBJ2-2; D gene ambiguous. Germline loops: CDR1 SGHRS, CDR2 YFSETQ. Deletions cut 0 bases from V and 1 base from J, with 7 bases between. The CDR3 runs 15 residues. The chain's CDR3 is CASSLEQLNTGELFF. DNA for the CDR3: TGCGCCAGCAGCTTGGAGCAGCTGAACACCGGGGAGCTGTTTTTT.

The genes are TRBV7-9 and TRBJ2-5, with TRBD2 identical over 10 bases. CDR3 length: 15 amino acids. J was trimmed by 5 bases and V by 5 bases; bases with no gene match: 8. Germline V gives CDR1 SEHNR, CDR2 FQNEAQ (reference sequence). As DNA, the CDR3 is TGTGCCAGCAGCGCAGCGGGAGGGCCAAGGGAGACCCAGTACTTC. The encoded protein is CASSAAGGPRETQYF.

With respect to this clonotype: With a much larger clone just one base away, this may be a read error. This rearrangement joins TRBV12-3 or TRBV12-4 to TRBJ2-2; TRBD2 might be the D (5 bases). The CDR3 contains 16 residues. The CDR3 sequence is CASSSLAGANTGELLF. The CDR3 nucleotides read TGTGCCAGCAGCTCCCTCGCGGGCGCGAACACCGGGGAGCTGCTTTTT.

This clonotype appeared many times. This chain uses TRBV5-1 with TRBJ1-1; 11 nucleotides agree with TRBD1. J gave up 6 bases and V 0 bases, and 4 bases lay outside the gene matches. The germline V gene encodes CDR1 SGHRS and CDR2 YFSETQ. The CDR3 is 15 amino acids. The CDR3 sequence: CASSLAGTGGSEAFF. The CDR3 bases are TGCGCCAGCAGCTTGGCGGGGACAGGGGGATCTGAAGCTTTCTTT.

The chain employs TRBV28 and TRBJ2-5; 7 positions match TRBD2. The CDR3 has 14 residues. Looked up from germline, CDR1 is MDHEN and CDR2 is SYDVKM. J lost 0 bases, V lost 5 bases, and 3 bases had no gene match. CDR3 nucleotides: TGTGCCAGCAGTCCCGCGGGGGACCAAGAGACCCAGTACTTC. The encoded protein is CASSPAGDQETQYF.

As DNA, the CDR3 is TGTGCCAGCAGTGGGGTTGGACAGGGAAGGGGTAATAGCAATCAGCCCCAGCATTTT. Translation gives CASSGVGQGRGNSNQPQHF. The rearrangement links TRBV25-1 to TRBJ1-5, with 8 bases matching TRBD1. The CDR3 is made up of 19 amino acids. Germline V gene data show CDR1 as MGHDK and CDR2 as SYGVNS. V trimming: 4 bases; J trimming: 0 bases; junction bases outside the gene matches: 14.

This clonotype was seen repeatedly, ten times or more. The chain couples TRBV5-6 to TRBJ1-6, with D hard to call. Per germline, CDR1 SGHDT and CDR2 YYEEEE. CDR3 length: 13 residues. The V and J ends lost 3 bases and 7 bases respectively, with 8 bases between them. The CDR3 bases are TGTGCCAGCAGCTCGAAATCAAATTCACCCCTCCACTTT. It translates to CASSSKSNSPLHF. The whole variable domain, filled in from reference TRBV5-6 and TRBJ1-6, reads DAGVTQSPTHLIKTRGQQVTLRCSPKSGHDTVSWYQQALGQGPQFIFQYYEEEERQRGNFPDRFSGHQFPNYSSELNVNALLLGDSALYLCASSSKSNSPLHFGNGTRLTVT.

The rearrangement links TRBV6-2 or TRBV6-3 to TRBJ2-1; the D gene is possibly TRBD2 (6 bases). Trimming removed 6 bases at V and 6 bases at J, with 21 bases between. Germline CDR1 reads MNHEY; CDR2 reads SVGEGT. This CDR3 region has 16 residues. In DNA, the CDR3 is TGTGCCAGCAGCTATACGCTTAGCGGTGATACCAATGAGCAGTTCTTC. Amino acids: CASSYTLSGDTNEQFF.

This clonotype appeared many times. The V call is TRBV5-1, the J call TRBJ2-2; 11 nucleotides align to TRBD2. Germline CDR1 and CDR2: SGHRS and YFSETQ. Trimming took 4 bases from V and 9 from J; bases not matched to a gene: 5. The length of the CDR3 is 14 residues. The CDR3, as DNA: TGCGCCAGCAGCAAGACTAGCGGGGCCCGGGAGCTGTTTTTT. Amino acids: CASSKTSGARELFF.

This clonotype was detected a few times. The chain's CDR3 is CASSAGLSYEQYF. CDR3 bases: TGTGCCAGCAGCGCGGGACTTTCCTACGAGCAGTACTTC. The chain employs TRBV7-9 and TRBJ2-7; weak D call: TRBD2 (6 bases). The CDR3 contains 13 residues. Germline V gene lookup returns CDR1 SEHNR and CDR2 FQNEAQ (reference sequence). The V and J ends lost 5 bases and 1 base respectively, with 9 bases between them.

This clonotype was counted only a few times. The genes are TRBV24-1 and TRBJ2-2; D ambiguous. The V gene lost 3 bases and the J gene lost 3 bases, with 10 bases spanning the gap. The CDR3 is 15 amino acids. From germline, CDR1 is KGHDR and CDR2 SFDVKD. The CDR3: CATSDPRFYTGELFF. DNA for the CDR3: TGTGCCACCAGTGATCCTCGATTCTACACCGGGGAGCTGTTTTTT.

This clonotype was counted at least ten times. This chain uses TRBV12-3 or TRBV12-4 with TRBJ2-2; unclear D gene. This CDR3 region has 12 residues. V shed 5 bases and J shed 7 bases, with 8 bases lying between them. The CDR3 coding sequence is TGTGCCAGCAGTATGGGTGTCGGGGAGCTGTTTTTT. Its protein product is CASSMGVGELFF.